The clone carrying this T cell receptor (beta chain) was counted between two and nine times. Germline V gives CDR1 SGHTA, CDR2 FQGNSA. Germline trimming cut 5 bases from V and 3 bases from J; bases unmatched to any gene: 9. The CDR3 has 15 amino acids. Unique molecular identifiers were used to barcode this TCRbeta library. TCRdb re-derived calls from the PCR reads in MiXCR, one entry per CDR3 protein. Of about 78,000 distinct CDR3 sequences listed, 12% to 15% are singletons. This sample was taken from a study of T-cell reconstitution after alpha-beta-depleted transplantation in children. V usage is TRBV7-2 and J usage is TRBJ2-7, with TRBD1 matching over 8 bases. Sequences were derived from PBMCs, mostly from graft donor cells, sampled 180 days after TCRalphabeta/CD19-depleted stem cell transplant. The sequence was collected from a male patient between 2 and 15 years old who had a stem cell transplant for acute lymphoblastic leukemia, so the T cells may come from the graft donor. CDR3 residues: CASSTRQGKDYEQYF. CDR3 nucleotide sequence: TGTGCCAGCAGCACAAGACAGGGGAAAGACTACGAGCAGTACTTC.